Listed below are T cell receptor beta chains from one sample, sequenced in a study of blood T cells in healthy people across ages. TCRdb used MiXCR to reprocess the 5' RACE reads, holding one entry per CDR3 protein. The repertoire includes 700,000 or so distinct CDR3 sequences, 40% to 45% of them detected once, and 25% to 30% sits in the top ten. Source material: blood. The origin of the receptors is a man at least 80 years old in good health. CDR3s include the opening cysteine and the closing phenylalanine or tryptophan. A D gene is named only where the DNA matches it firmly. Size values are once, few and many counts, or a class for expanded clones, and some rows have none.

J gene: TRBJ1-2; D gene: TRBD1; V gene: TRBV7-2; clone size: NA; CDR3 DNA: TGTGCCAGCAGCTTAGACGGTGGAAATCGGGGACAGGGGGCGGGCGGCTACACCTTC; CDR3 protein: CASSLDGGNRGQGAGGYTF
J gene: TRBJ2-3; D gene: NA; V gene: TRBV9; clone size: once; CDR3 DNA: TGTGCCAGCAGCGTAGAACAAGGCACAGATACGCAGTATTTT; CDR3 protein: CASSVEQGTDTQYF
J gene: TRBJ2-1; D gene: NA; V gene: TRBV19; clone size: NA; CDR3 DNA: TGTGCCAGTAGTATAGGAGGTTCACGAAATGAGCAGTTCTTC; CDR3 protein: CASSIGGSRNEQFF
J gene: TRBJ2-1; D gene: TRBD2; V gene: TRBV11-2; clone size: few; CDR3 DNA: TGTGCCAGCAGCTTAGTTGCGGGGGTAGCGTTTGAGCAGTTCTTC; CDR3 protein: CASSLVAGVAFEQFF
J gene: TRBJ1-1; D gene: NA; V gene: TRBV24-1; clone size: NA; CDR3 DNA: TGTGCCACCAGAACGGGACAAGAGAACACTGAAGCTTTCTTT; CDR3 protein: CATRTGQENTEAFF
J gene: TRBJ1-6; D gene: NA; V gene: TRBV18; clone size: NA; CDR3 DNA: TGTGCCAGCTCACCAAGAGGCGAGGGGAATTCACCCCTCCACTTT; CDR3 protein: CASSPRGEGNSPLHF
J gene: TRBJ2-7; D gene: NA; V gene: TRBV6-1; clone size: NA; CDR3 DNA: TGTGCCAGCAGTGAACGGAGAAGTCCCGTCGAGCAGTACTTC; CDR3 protein: CASSERRSPVEQYF
J gene: TRBJ1-5; D gene: NA; V gene: TRBV2; clone size: few; CDR3 DNA: TGTGCCAGCTGTCGACTTAGCAATCAGCCCCAGCATTTT; CDR3 protein: CASCRLSNQPQHF
J gene: TRBJ1-5; D gene: NA; V gene: TRBV4-3; clone size: many; CDR3 DNA: TGCGCCAGCAGCCAAGTATTGAGCGTGGGCAATCAGCCCCAGCATTTT; CDR3 protein: CASSQVLSVGNQPQHF
J gene: TRBJ2-2; D gene: NA; V gene: TRBV20-1; clone size: NA; CDR3 DNA: TGCAGTGCTAGTAACGGGGTACGGACCGGGGAGCTGTTTTTT; CDR3 protein: CSASNGVRTGELFF
J gene: TRBJ2-1; D gene: TRBD2; V gene: TRBV11-2; clone size: NA; CDR3 DNA: TGTGCCAGCAGACAAAGCGGGACCCTCCGGGGCAATGAGCAGTTCTTC; CDR3 protein: CASRQSGTLRGNEQFF
J gene: TRBJ2-1; D gene: TRBD2; V gene: TRBV7-2; clone size: NA; CDR3 DNA: TGTGCCAGCAGCTTCCCAGCGGGGGGGCGGAATGAGCAGTTCTTC; CDR3 protein: CASSFPAGGRNEQFF
J gene: TRBJ2-6; D gene: NA; V gene: TRBV7-2; clone size: NA; CDR3 DNA: TGTGCCAGCAGCTTACAGCCCTCTGGGGCCAACGTCCTGACTTTC; CDR3 protein: CASSLQPSGANVLTF
J gene: TRBJ1-6; D gene: TRBD1; V gene: TRBV7-9; clone size: NA; CDR3 DNA: TGTGCCAGCAGCCCAAGGGACAGTGTAAAGAGCTCCTATAATTCACCCCTCCACTTT; CDR3 protein: CASSPRDSVKSSYNSPLHF
J gene: TRBJ2-7; D gene: TRBD2; V gene: TRBV27; clone size: NA; CDR3 DNA: TGTGCCAGCAGGACGACCGGGACTAGCGCCTACGAGCAGTACTTC; CDR3 protein: CASRTTGTSAYEQYF
J gene: TRBJ2-5; D gene: NA; V gene: TRBV6-1; clone size: NA; CDR3 DNA: TGTGCCAGCAGTGCCTCCGACTGGGAGCGCGAGACCCAGTACTTC; CDR3 protein: CASSASDWERETQYF
J gene: TRBJ2-3; D gene: TRBD2; V gene: TRBV4-3; clone size: NA; CDR3 DNA: TGCGCCAGCAGCCAAGAGTCAGCGGGAGCCCTCGGGGCGCAGTATTTT; CDR3 protein: CASSQESAGALGAQYF
J gene: TRBJ2-1; D gene: NA; V gene: TRBV4-2; clone size: NA; CDR3 DNA: TGTGCCAGCAGCCAAGCTGTGAGGGGATACAATGAGCAGTTCTTC; CDR3 protein: CASSQAVRGYNEQFF
J gene: TRBJ2-3; D gene: TRBD2; V gene: TRBV7-2; clone size: NA; CDR3 DNA: TGTGCCAGCAGCTCCTTCGGGACTAGCGGGGGGGCGAATACGCAGTATTTT; CDR3 protein: CASSSFGTSGGANTQYF
J gene: TRBJ2-5; D gene: TRBD2; V gene: TRBV20-1; clone size: many; CDR3 DNA: TGCAGTGCTAGAGACGCGACTAGCGGTCAAGAGACCCAGTACTTC; CDR3 protein: CSARDATSGQETQYF
J gene: TRBJ2-5; D gene: TRBD2; V gene: TRBV7-2; clone size: NA; CDR3 DNA: TGTGCCAGCAGCACACCGGGACTAGCTGAGACCCAGTACTTC; CDR3 protein: CASSTPGLAETQYF
J gene: TRBJ2-5; D gene: NA; V gene: TRBV7-2; clone size: few; CDR3 DNA: TGTGCCAGCAGCCAGACCTCCTTAGGGACGACCCAGTACTTC; CDR3 protein: CASSQTSLGTTQYF
J gene: TRBJ2-7; D gene: TRBD2; V gene: TRBV20-1; clone size: NA; CDR3 DNA: TGCAGTGCTAGAGTCCTCCTAGCGGGAGGGTACGAGCAGTACTTC; CDR3 protein: CSARVLLAGGYEQYF
J gene: TRBJ2-1; D gene: TRBD2; V gene: TRBV5-5; clone size: many; CDR3 DNA: TGTGCCAGCAGCCCAGCGGGAAGCTACAATGAGCAGTTCTTC; CDR3 protein: CASSPAGSYNEQFF
J gene: TRBJ2-7; D gene: NA; V gene: TRBV4-3; clone size: NA; CDR3 DNA: TGCGCCAGCAGCCAAGATGGGCGGGGCCACTACGAGCAGTACTTC; CDR3 protein: CASSQDGRGHYEQYF
J gene: TRBJ2-2; D gene: NA; V gene: TRBV3-1; clone size: NA; CDR3 DNA: TGTGCCAGCAGCCAAGCGGGGGCGGGCACCGGGGAGCTGTTTTTT; CDR3 protein: CASSQAGAGTGELFF
J gene: TRBJ2-2; D gene: NA; V gene: TRBV30; clone size: NA; CDR3 DNA: TGTGCCTGGAGTAACGGAATGAACACCGGGGAGCTGTTTTTT; CDR3 protein: CAWSNGMNTGELFF
J gene: TRBJ2-1; D gene: NA; V gene: TRBV5-1; clone size: few; CDR3 DNA: TGCGCCAGCAGCTTGGGGACGTCCCGCTCCTACAATGAGCAGTTCTTC; CDR3 protein: CASSLGTSRSYNEQFF
J gene: TRBJ2-4; D gene: NA; V gene: TRBV4-3; clone size: NA; CDR3 DNA: TGCGCCAGCAGCCAAGATCTTGGCGGGCCGGGGGGCACCGGAAACATTCAGTACTTC; CDR3 protein: CASSQDLGGPGGTGNIQYF
J gene: TRBJ2-3; D gene: TRBD1; V gene: TRBV3-1; clone size: NA; CDR3 DNA: TGTGCCAGCAGCCTTAGGACAGGGGGAGACACAGATACGCAGTATTTT; CDR3 protein: CASSLRTGGDTDTQYF
J gene: TRBJ1-2; D gene: TRBD1; V gene: TRBV20-1; clone size: NA; CDR3 DNA: TGCAGTGCTGAAGGGACAGACTATGGCTACACCTTC; CDR3 protein: CSAEGTDYGYTF
J gene: TRBJ2-7; D gene: TRBD2; V gene: TRBV20-1; clone size: NA; CDR3 DNA: TGCAGTCCTAGCGGGGGGCCCATCGACGAGCAGTACTTC; CDR3 protein: CSPSGGPIDEQYF
J gene: TRBJ1-2; D gene: NA; V gene: TRBV6-1; clone size: many; CDR3 DNA: TGTGCCAGCCGGAGGGGAAACTATGGCTACACCTTC; CDR3 protein: CASRRGNYGYTF
J gene: TRBJ2-5; D gene: NA; V gene: TRBV20-1; clone size: NA; CDR3 DNA: TGCAGTGCTAGAGATCCGGGGGCCCCCTCCCTTCAAGAGACCCAGTACTTC; CDR3 protein: CSARDPGAPSLQETQYF
J gene: TRBJ2-3; D gene: TRBD2; V gene: TRBV11-2; clone size: NA; CDR3 DNA: TGTGCCAGCAGCTTAGTGTCTAGCGGCTCAGACGGGCCAGATACGCAGTATTTT; CDR3 protein: CASSLVSSGSDGPDTQYF